These 10 T cell receptor beta chains were all obtained from the same sample, sequenced in a study of T cell clones after liver transplantation. This table comes from immunoSEQ multiplex PCR, and its TCRdb copy is limited to in-frame clones, with some not included. The table lists approximately 18,000 clones, roughly nine tenths of them singletons. The specimen was CD8+ T cells from blood, collected 46 months after liver transplant. Receptors originate from a human patient who received a liver transplant. Part of the T cells may come from the graft donor.

The V and J genes are TRBV28 and TRBJ2-7; the match to TRBD2 covers 9 bases. With 5 bases clipped from V and 2 bases from J, the junction kept 4 bases outside the gene matches. The CDR3 is 14 amino acids. The germline gives CDR1 MDHEN, CDR2 SYDVKM. The CDR3 here is CASSRLAETYEQYF. CDR3 DNA sequence: TGTGCCAGCAGTAGACTAGCGGAGACCTACGAGCAGTACTTC.

This chain uses TRBV27 with TRBJ2-1; perhaps TRBD2 as D (5 bases). CDR1 and CDR2 (germline): MNHEY, SMNVEV (reference sequence). V lost 3 bases, J lost 9 bases, and 12 bases lay in between. This CDR3 has 13 amino acids. The DNA of the CDR3 is TGTGCCAGCAGTTTTCGGGGTACTGGTGAGCAGTTCTTC. It translates to CASSFRGTGEQFF.

This clone appeared a single time. This chain joins TRBV5-7 and TRBJ2-7; D not resolved. TRBV5-7 is annotated as an ORF whose role is uncertain. Trimming shortened V by 0 bases and J by 0 bases, and 7 bases separated the two germline ends. The CDR3 has 14 residues. As DNA, the CDR3 is TGTGCCAGCAGCTTGGGCTTCCGCTCCTACGAGCAGTACTTC. Its protein is CASSLGFRSYEQYF.

The CDR3 reads CASRPTGQFF. CDR3 sequence (DNA): TGTGCCAGCAGACCGACTGGGCAGTTCTTC. The chain combines TRBV5-5 with TRBJ2-1; no clear D gene. CDR1 and CDR2 (germline): SGHKS, YYEKEE (reference sequence). The CDR3 is made up of 10 amino acids. Trimming removed 5 bases from V and 12 bases from J, with 9 bases in between.

V gene TRBV27 combines with J gene TRBJ2-1, with 7 bases that match TRBD2. The CDR3 spans 15 residues. Germline CDR1 reads MNHEY; CDR2 reads SMNVEV (reference sequence). V trimming: 2 bases; J trimming: 7 bases; junction bases outside the gene matches: 8. CDR3 nucleotides: TGTGCCAGCAGTTTAGGAGGGAGGGTCTTGAATGAGCAGTTCTTC. This translates into CASSLGGRVLNEQFF.

CDR3 DNA sequence: TGTGCCAGCAGCGTAGAAGCGGGAGCCTACAATGAGCAGTTCTTC. It yields the protein CASSVEAGAYNEQFF. J is TRBJ2-1 and V is TRBV9; TRBD2 matches at 8 bases. V was pared by 0 bases and J by 2 bases, with 1 base of the junction left unmatched. The CDR3 extends over 15 amino acids. Per the germline V gene, CDR1 is SGDLS and CDR2 is YYNGEE.

The chain has TRBV19 and TRBJ2-3; the match to TRBD2 covers 9 bases. This CDR3 spans 14 amino acids. Trimming cost V 6 bases and J 6 bases; bases outside gene matches: 7. Germline assignment: CDR1 LNHDA and CDR2 SQIVND (reference sequence). Written as DNA, the CDR3 is TGTGCCAGTAGCCCGGGACTAGCCTGGGATACGCAGTATTTT. The encoded protein is CASSPGLAWDTQYF.

This chain connects TRBV2 to TRBJ1-5; D perhaps matches TRBD1 (6 bases). The V and J ends lost 5 bases and 0 bases respectively, with 20 bases between them. Germline assignment: CDR1 SNHLY and CDR2 FYNNEI. The CDR3 is made up of 18 amino acids. CDR3 protein: CASSNGTPPNYSNQPQHF. The CDR3 coding sequence is TGTGCCAGCAGTAACGGGACACCTCCAAATTATAGCAATCAGCCCCAGCATTTT.

This rearrangement joins TRBV7-9 to TRBJ2-7, with a tentative D call TRBD1 (6 bases). The CDR3 has 14 amino acids. Germline CDR1 reads SEHNR; CDR2 reads FQNEAQ (reference sequence). Trimming pared 5 bases from V and 0 bases from J, leaving 11 bases between. CDR3 nucleotide sequence: TGTGCCAGCAGCGCCGGGACACCCTCCTACGAGCAGTACTTC. Amino acids: CASSAGTPSYEQYF.

This clone is labeled medium-sized. Other DNA sequences from this sample encode an identical CDR3 as well. The chain carries TRBV28 and TRBJ2-7, with D unclear. Per the germline V gene, CDR1 is MDHEN and CDR2 is SYDVKM. CDR3 size: 14 residues. Trimming left V 2 bases short and J 2 bases short, with 10 bases between. The CDR3 bases are TGTGCCAGCAGTTTAAGTCCAGGACCCTACGAGCAGTACTTC. This gives the protein CASSLSPGPYEQYF.